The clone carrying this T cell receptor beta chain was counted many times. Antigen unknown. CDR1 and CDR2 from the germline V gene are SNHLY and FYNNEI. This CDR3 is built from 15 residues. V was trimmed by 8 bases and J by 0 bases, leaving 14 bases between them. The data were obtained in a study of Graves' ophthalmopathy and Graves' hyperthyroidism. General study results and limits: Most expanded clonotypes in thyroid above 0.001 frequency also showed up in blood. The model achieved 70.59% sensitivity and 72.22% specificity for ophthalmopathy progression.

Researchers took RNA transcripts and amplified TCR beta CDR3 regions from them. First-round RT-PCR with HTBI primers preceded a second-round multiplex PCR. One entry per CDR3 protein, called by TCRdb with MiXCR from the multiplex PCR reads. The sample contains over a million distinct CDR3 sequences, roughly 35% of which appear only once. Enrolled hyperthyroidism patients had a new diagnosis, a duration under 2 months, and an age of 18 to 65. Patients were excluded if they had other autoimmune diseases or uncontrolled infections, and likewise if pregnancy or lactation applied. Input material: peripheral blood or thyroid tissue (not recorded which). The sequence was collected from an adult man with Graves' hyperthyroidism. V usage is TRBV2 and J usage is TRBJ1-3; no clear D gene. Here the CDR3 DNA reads TGTGCCAGCCGGCCTAACTTTTTCTCTGGAAACACCATATATTTT. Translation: CASRPNFFSGNTIYF.